The next 24 T cell receptor beta chains were all read from a single sample in a study of T cells in tumors after PD-1 blockade (dated by TCRdb to about 2019). To prepare the library, the immunoSEQ multiplex PCR assay was applied. TCRdb obtained this table from immuneACCESS and retained in-frame rearrangements with V and J assigned. These tables miss some clones; where compared with another copy, unresolved V genes account for less than half of the shortfall, and the remainder is unexplained. A total of under 50,000 clones appear in this sample, more than 60% of them only once. The ten largest clones take up approximately 8.3% of the sample. The specimen was PBMCs, collected before anti-PD-1 therapy. These receptors all come from a human donor with advanced basal cell or squamous cell carcinoma (not recorded which).

The rearrangement links TRBV7-7 to TRBJ2-2, with 9 bases fitting TRBD2. V gave up 5 bases and J gave up 11 bases; unmatched junction bases: 9. This CDR3 is built from 14 residues. Germline-derived CDR1 and CDR2 are SSHAT and FNYEAQ (reference sequence). The CDR3 reads CASSEGVAGAELFF. The CDR3 DNA follows: TGTGCCAGCAGCGAGGGGGTAGCGGGGGCAGAGCTGTTTTTT.

The chain links TRBV25-1 to TRBJ2-7; 8 bases match TRBD2. The germline gives CDR1 MGHDK, CDR2 SYGVNS. The J segment lost 4 bases and the V segment lost 1 base, leaving 9 bases of the junction unmatched. CDR3 length equals 16 residues. CDR3 DNA: TGTGCCAGCAGTGAATCTGGGGGACTAGGGAATTACGAGCAGTACTTC. This gives the protein CASSESGGLGNYEQYF.

The J gene is TRBJ1-1, the V gene TRBV2, with D perhaps matching TRBD1 (5 bases). Germline V gives CDR1 SNHLY, CDR2 FYNNEI. The CDR3 extends over 12 amino acids. The V gene lost 3 bases and the J gene lost 7 bases, with 9 bases spanning the gap. CDR3 nucleotide sequence: TGTGCCAGCAGTGACAGGGTTAGTGAAGCTTTCTTT. Translation: CASSDRVSEAFF.

This sequence joins TRBV5-8 and TRBJ1-5, with D hard to call. Germline V gene data show CDR1 as SGHTS and CDR2 as YDEGEE. CDR3 length: 15 amino acids. Trimming took off 7 bases at V and 4 bases at J, with 18 bases between the two ends. The CDR3 DNA reads TGTGCCAGCGCGCCTGGTCGACTGCCTAATCAGCCCCAGCATTTT. Its translation is CASAPGRLPNQPQHF. Full variable domain (outside the CDR3, taken from reference TRBV5-8 and TRBJ1-5): EAGVTQSPTHLIKTRGQQATLRCSPISGHTSVYWYQQALGLGLQFLLWYDEGEERNRGNFPPRFSGRQFPNYSSELNVNALELEDSALYLCASAPGRLPNQPQHFGDGTRLSIL.

In the case of this clone: The junction differs from germline at one of its ends, possibly a read error. Other DNA sequences of this sample code for an identical CDR3. The chain joins TRBV7-6 to TRBJ2-1, with unresolved D. CDR3 size: 12 residues. In germline, CDR1 is SGHVS, CDR2 FNYEAQ. The CDR3 spells CASSLGYNEQFF. The CDR3 DNA reads TGCGCCAGCAGCTTAGGTTACAATGAGCAGTTCTTC.

This clone was seen only a few times. The chain uses TRBV19 and TRBJ1-1; no firm D call. The V gene lost 3 bases and the J gene lost 3 bases, with 23 bases spanning the gap. The CDR3 is made up of 18 amino acids. Germline CDR1 LNHDA, CDR2 SQIVND (reference sequence). Written as DNA, the CDR3 is TGTGCCAGTAGTATTAAGAGGGCGAACTTCTTCTTGGACACTGAAGCTTTCTTT. It codes for CASSIKRANFFLDTEAFF. Full variable domain (outside the CDR3, taken from reference TRBV19 and TRBJ1-1): DGGITQSPKYLFRKEGQNVTLSCEQNLNHDAMYWYRQDPGQGLRLIYYSQIVNDFQKGDIAEGYSVSREKKESFPLTVTSAQKNPTAFYLCASSIKRANFFLDTEAFFGQGTRLTVV.

This chain connects TRBV11-3 to TRBJ2-5, with 9 bases lining up with TRBD2. This CDR3 region has 17 residues. Trimming took 0 bases from V and 0 from J; bases not matched to a gene: 5. Germline V gene sequence: CDR1 SGHNT, CDR2 YENEEA. The CDR3 DNA is TGTGCCAGCAGCTTAGACCCGACTAGCGGATACCAAGAGACCCAGTACTTC. It translates to CASSLDPTSGYQETQYF.

The J gene is TRBJ1-1, the V gene TRBV29-1; D gene ambiguous. The CDR3 length is 12 residues. The V end lost 7 bases, the J end lost 1 base, and 10 bases lay between the germline ends. Germline lookup yields CDR1 SQVTM and CDR2 ANQGSEA. The CDR3 is CSAGSRNTEAFF. The CDR3 nucleotides read TGCAGCGCGGGATCTAGGAACACTGAAGCTTTCTTT.

V usage is TRBV7-3 and J usage is TRBJ1-6, with unresolved D. Germline assignment: CDR1 SGHTA and CDR2 FQGTGA. This CDR3 is built from 11 residues. Trimming shortened V by 2 bases and J by 9 bases, and 2 bases separated the two germline ends. The CDR3 here is CASSLVSPLHF. CDR3 sequence (DNA): TGTGCCAGCAGCTTAGTTTCACCCCTCCACTTT.

The chain uses TRBV7-9 and TRBJ1-6; D is unresolved. Between the trimmed V and J ends, which lost 4 bases and 5 bases, there was a span of 6 bases. The germline V gene has CDR1 SEHNR and CDR2 FQNEAQ (reference sequence). CDR3 length: 13 residues. The CDR3 DNA follows: TGTGCCAGCAGCTGGGCGGATAATTCACCCCTCCACTTT. Its translation is CASSWADNSPLHF.

The gene calls are TRBV18 and TRBJ2-5; D gene ambiguous. The V and J ends lost 2 bases and 1 base respectively, with 2 bases between them. The CDR3 sequence is 12 residues long. Germline-derived CDR1 and CDR2 are KGHSH and LQKENI. The CDR3 spells CASSPSQETQYF. DNA of the CDR3: TGTGCCAGCTCACCAAGCCAAGAGACCCAGTACTTC. Together with reference TRBV18 and TRBJ2-5, the CDR3 gives the full variable domain: NAGVMQNPRHLVRRRGQEARLRCSPMKGHSHVYWYRQLPEEGLKFMVYLQKENIIDESGMPKERFSAEFPKEGPSILRIQQVVRGDSAAYFCASSPSQETQYFGPGTRLLVL.

The J gene is TRBJ1-1, the V gene TRBV14, with D possibly TRBD1 on 5 matching bases. Germline values: CDR1 SGHDN, CDR2 FVKESK. CDR3 length: 15 amino acids. The V and J ends lost 1 base and 4 bases respectively, with 13 bases between them. The CDR3 nucleotides read TGTGCCAGCAGCCAAGTTGTCAGGGAGGGCACTGAAGCTTTCTTT. Amino acid sequence: CASSQVVREGTEAFF.

The chain links TRBV7-2 to TRBJ2-3, with 11 bases lining up with TRBD2. CDR1 SGHTA and CDR2 FQGNSA come from the germline V gene. The CDR3 sequence is 18 residues long. J lost 3 bases, V lost 5 bases, and 13 bases had no gene match. Written as DNA, the CDR3 is TGTGCCAGCAGCCCCGGACTAGCGGGCGATCTAGCAACAGATACGCAGTATTTT. Its protein product is CASSPGLAGDLATDTQYF.

The chain couples TRBV9 to TRBJ1-1; no clear D gene. CDR1 and CDR2 from the germline V gene are SGDLS and YYNGEE. Trimming took 4 bases from V and 1 from J, leaving 11 bases between them. The CDR3 is 14 residues long. CDR3 sequence reads: CASSPRSENTEAFF. CDR3 DNA: TGTGCCAGCAGCCCCAGGTCTGAGAACACTGAAGCTTTCTTT.

The V call is TRBV7-8, the J call TRBJ2-3; 11 bases are a match to TRBD1. Trimming removed 4 bases from V and 7 bases from J; junction bases left unmatched: 13. Germline V gene sequence: CDR1 SGHVS, CDR2 FQNEAQ. The CDR3 loop spans 17 amino acids. In DNA, the CDR3 is TGTGCCAGCAGCTACAGCCCCGGACAGGGGGCGCGAAATACGCAGTATTTT. Protein: CASSYSPGQGARNTQYF.

J is TRBJ1-1 and V is TRBV4-2, with 8 bases identical to TRBD1. The CDR3 covers 14 residues. The ends lost 3 bases at V and 1 base at J; junction bases unmatched: 1. Germline CDR1 LGHNA, CDR2 YNFKEQ. The CDR3 protein is CASSHGQGNTEAFF. The CDR3 coding sequence is TGTGCCAGCAGCCACGGACAGGGGAACACTGAAGCTTTCTTT.

The genes are TRBV11-3 and TRBJ2-5; 8 bases agree with TRBD1. V gave up 5 bases and J gave up 5 bases; unmatched junction bases: 19. CDR1 SGHNT and CDR2 YENEEA come from the germline V gene. The CDR3 has 18 amino acids. CDR3 in DNA: TGTGCCAGCAGCCTTAGTTGGTTTCCCAGGGGGCAGGAGGAGACCCAGTACTTC. It is translated as CASSLSWFPRGQEETQYF.

This chain connects TRBV13 to TRBJ2-2, with D unresolved. Germline V CDR1 and CDR2: PRHDT, FYEKMQ (reference sequence). CDR3 length: 13 amino acids. V shed 5 bases and J shed 8 bases, with 12 bases lying between them. The DNA of the CDR3 is TGTGCCAGCAGCCCACTCCCCAGTGGGGAGCTGTTTTTT. This encodes CASSPLPSGELFF.

The chain couples TRBV29-1 to TRBJ2-7; D gene ambiguous. Per the germline V gene, CDR1 is SQVTM and CDR2 is ANQGSEA. This CDR3 has 13 residues. V was cut by 0 bases and J by 1 base, with 7 bases left in between. The CDR3 DNA sequence: TGCAGCGTTGAAGATGACCGGTCCTACGAGCAGTACTTC. Its translation is CSVEDDRSYEQYF.

The chain has TRBV2 and TRBJ2-1; D may be TRBD2 (5 bases). Germline V gives CDR1 SNHLY, CDR2 FYNNEI. The CDR3 extends over 11 amino acids. Deletions cut 8 bases from V and 8 bases from J, with 10 bases between. CDR3 protein: CASGIGDEQFF. Written as DNA, the CDR3 is TGTGCCAGCGGTATCGGGGATGAGCAGTTCTTC.

The rearrangement joins TRBV5-4 to TRBJ1-3; 8 nucleotides align to TRBD1. The CDR3 length is 15 residues. The germline V gene has CDR1 SGHNT and CDR2 YYREEE (reference sequence). V dropped 3 bases and J dropped 3; count of bases not matched to a gene: 5. CDR3 in amino acids: CASSSWTGSGNTIYF. CDR3 bases: TGTGCCAGCAGCTCCTGGACAGGGAGTGGAAACACCATATATTTT.

V is TRBV6-5 and J is TRBJ2-3; possibly TRBD2 for D (7 bases). Germline V gene data show CDR1 as MNHEY and CDR2 as SVGAGI. The CDR3 has 15 residues. The V gene lost 8 bases and the J gene lost 5 bases, with 20 bases spanning the gap. CDR3 coding DNA: TGTGCCAGCTCCCTAGGGGGGACTACCAGAGATACGCAGTATTTT. Translating gives CASSLGGTTRDTQYF.

The rearrangement joins TRBV5-1 to TRBJ2-5; D perhaps matches TRBD1 (6 bases). The V end lost 2 bases, the J end lost 5 bases, and 10 bases lay between the germline ends. This CDR3 region has 13 residues. Germline lookup yields CDR1 SGHRS and CDR2 YFSETQ. This chain's CDR3 is CASSFQGRETQYF. In nucleotides, the CDR3 is TGCGCCAGCAGCTTCCAGGGGCGGGAGACCCAGTACTTC.

This clone is classed as large. The V and J genes are TRBV11-3 and TRBJ2-2; D is uncertain. Per the germline V gene, CDR1 is SGHNT and CDR2 is YENEEA. CDR3 size: 15 residues. Trimming removed 5 bases at V and 1 base at J, with 11 bases between. CDR3 coding DNA: TGTGCCAGCAGCGGGTACCAGCAGAACACCGGGGAGCTGTTTTTT. As protein: CASSGYQQNTGELFF.